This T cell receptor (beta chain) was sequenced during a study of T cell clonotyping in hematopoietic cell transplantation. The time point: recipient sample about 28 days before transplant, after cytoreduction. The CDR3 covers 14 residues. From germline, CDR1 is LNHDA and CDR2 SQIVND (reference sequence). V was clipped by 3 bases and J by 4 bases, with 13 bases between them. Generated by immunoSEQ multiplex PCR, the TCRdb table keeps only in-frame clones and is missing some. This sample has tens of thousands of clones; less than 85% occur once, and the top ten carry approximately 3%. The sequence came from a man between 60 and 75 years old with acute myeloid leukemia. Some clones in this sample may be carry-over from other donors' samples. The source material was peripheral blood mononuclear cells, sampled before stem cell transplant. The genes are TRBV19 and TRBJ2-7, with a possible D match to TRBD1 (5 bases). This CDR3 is CASSMTVREYEQYF. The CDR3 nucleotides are TGTGCCAGTAGTATGACTGTCAGGGAATACGAGCAGTACTTC. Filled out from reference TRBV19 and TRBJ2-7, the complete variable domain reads DGGITQSPKYLFRKEGQNVTLSCEQNLNHDAMYWYRQDPGQGLRLIYYSQIVNDFQKGDIAEGYSVSREKKESFPLTVTSAQKNPTAFYLCASSMTVREYEQYFGPGTRLTVT.